Each of the 27 T cell receptor beta chains below was sequenced from the same sample in a study of T cell changes during pregnancy in multiple sclerosis. The method was immunoSEQ multiplex PCR; TCRdb's version includes in-frame clones alone and lacks a portion of them. The sample consists of around 34,000 clones, approximately 90% of them appearing once. The material was CD8+ T cells from peripheral blood mononuclear cells, obtained before pregnancy. The receptors come from a female donor with multiple sclerosis, enrolled in a pregnancy study.

This sequence joins TRBV9 and TRBJ2-5; 9 bases agree with TRBD1. Unmatched junction bases numbered 8, after V lost 0 bases and J lost 5 bases. The CDR3 runs to 16 residues. Germline V lookup: CDR1 SGDLS, CDR2 YYNGEE. CDR3 nucleotide sequence: TGTGCCAGCAGCGTAGTCCGGGACAGGGTGGATGAGACCCAGTACTTC. This encodes CASSVVRDRVDETQYF.

This chain connects TRBV7-8 to TRBJ2-7, with 7 bases lining up with TRBD2. The V gene's germline CDR1 is SGHVS and CDR2 FQNEAQ. The CDR3 covers 14 residues. With 6 bases clipped from V and 6 bases from J, the junction kept 11 bases outside the gene matches. The CDR3 nucleotides read TGTGCCAGCAGACCTAGCGGAGCCCTAACCGAGCAGTACTTC. Residues: CASRPSGALTEQYF.

J is TRBJ2-1 and V is TRBV5-1, with TRBD2 matching 8 bases. This CDR3 region has 16 residues. Germline CDR1 and CDR2: SGHRS and YFSETQ. With 2 bases clipped from V and 7 bases from J, the junction kept 11 bases outside the gene matches. The CDR3 nucleotides read TGCGCCAGCAGCTTTCGTAGCGGGACTGGGGTAAATGAGCAGTTCTTC. This gives the protein CASSFRSGTGVNEQFF.

J is TRBJ1-1 and V is TRBV7-6; 7 bases are a match to TRBD1. The V and J ends lost 0 bases and 0 bases, in that order; junction bases with no gene match: 7. This CDR3 comprises 17 residues. Germline V lookup: CDR1 SGHVS, CDR2 FNYEAQ. CDR3 bases: TGTGCCAGCAGCTTAGCGGGGACAGACACATTGAACACTGAAGCTTTCTTT. Residues: CASSLAGTDTLNTEAFF.

The chain links TRBV29-1 to TRBJ2-6, with D tentatively TRBD2 (6 bases). Germline CDR1 reads SQVTM; CDR2 reads ANQGSEA. The CDR3 covers 13 residues. CDR3 protein: CAWRGAGANVLTF. CDR3 coding DNA: TGCGCATGGAGGGGAGCTGGGGCCAACGTCCTGACTTTC.

V is TRBV10-2 and J is TRBJ2-1, with 9 bases matching TRBD2. V was pared by 9 bases and J by 8 bases, with 11 bases of the junction left unmatched. CDR3 length: 14 amino acids. The germline CDR1 and CDR2 sequences are WSHSY and SAAADI. The CDR3 coding sequence is TGCGCCAGTGGCGGGGGGGCCATCCTCGATGAGCAGTTCTTC. It specifies CASGGGAILDEQFF.

The chain uses TRBV2 and TRBJ1-1; D possibly corresponds to TRBD1 (5 bases). CDR1 and CDR2 from the germline V gene are SNHLY and FYNNEI. V lost 6 bases and J 3 bases, leaving 14 bases between the germline ends. The CDR3 has 14 residues. CDR3 DNA: TGTGCCAGCAGCGCTAGGGGTGAGGACACTGAAGCTTTCTTT. Its protein is CASSARGEDTEAFF.

V is TRBV27 and J is TRBJ2-7; 9 nucleotides match TRBD1. The CDR3 loop spans 14 amino acids. Germline values: CDR1 MNHEY, CDR2 SMNVEV (reference sequence). Unmatched junction bases numbered 5, after V lost 5 bases and J lost 3 bases. CDR3 DNA sequence: TGTGCCAGCAGTACGGGACAGGGAGTCTACGAGCAGTACTTC. Translation gives CASSTGQGVYEQYF.

The CDR3 DNA is TGTGCCAGCAGCCCTCCGGGCAGGGGAGATGAAAAACTGTTTTTT. Encoded protein: CASSPPGRGDEKLFF. This sequence joins TRBV7-9 and TRBJ1-4; maybe TRBD1 (6 bases). The CDR3 spans 15 residues. Trimming pared 5 bases from V and 6 bases from J, leaving 16 bases between. The germline V gene has CDR1 SEHNR and CDR2 FQNEAQ (reference sequence).

The rearrangement joins TRBV5-3 to TRBJ2-1; 11 nucleotides line up with TRBD2. TRBV5-3 is flagged as an ORF with uncertain function. The junction had 4 bases not matched to a gene; V was cut back by 1 base and J by 7 bases. The CDR3 is 15 residues long. CDR3 nucleotides: TGTGCCAGAAGCTTGAGGACTAGCGGGTGTAATGAGCAGTTCTTC. Protein sequence: CARSLRTSGCNEQFF.

This clone was counted only a few times. Different DNA sequences within this sample yield the same CDR3. V usage is TRBV27 and J usage is TRBJ1-1, with D maybe TRBD1 (6 bases). V gave up 2 bases and J gave up 5 bases, with 6 bases separating them. Germline V gene sequence: CDR1 MNHEY, CDR2 SMNVEV (reference sequence). The CDR3 length is 12 residues. CDR3 in DNA: TGTGCCAGCAGTTTAACAGGGACTGAAGCTTTCTTT. This translates into CASSLTGTEAFF.

The chain carries TRBV5-6 and TRBJ2-2; D ambiguous. This CDR3 region has 13 residues. Germline CDR1 is SGHDT and CDR2 is YYEEEE. V was cut by 0 bases and J by 5 bases, with 5 bases left in between. DNA of the CDR3: TGTGCCAGCAGCTTGGGGAGTACCGGGGAGCTGTTTTTT. Its protein product is CASSLGSTGELFF.

The rearrangement uses TRBV7-9 and TRBJ1-1; D is ambiguous. The germline V and J ends were trimmed by 2 bases and 1 base, with 11 bases remaining between them. This CDR3 spans 15 amino acids. The V gene's germline CDR1 is SEHNR and CDR2 FQNEAQ (reference sequence). The CDR3 region is CASSLRQAENTEAFF. CDR3 sequence (DNA): TGTGCCAGCAGCTTACGTCAGGCCGAGAACACTGAAGCTTTCTTT.

The chain is built from TRBV5-1 and TRBJ1-1; the D is unclear. Trimming left V 0 bases short and J 6 bases short, with 9 bases between. The CDR3 extends over 13 amino acids. CDR1 is SGHRS and CDR2 is YFSETQ in the germline V gene. The CDR3 loop is CASSLEAAAEAFF. The CDR3 DNA follows: TGCGCCAGCAGCTTGGAAGCAGCGGCTGAAGCTTTCTTT.

V is TRBV5-1 and J is TRBJ1-1; the match to TRBD1 covers 10 bases. The CDR3 has 14 amino acids. Trimming cost V 4 bases and J 5 bases; bases outside gene matches: 5. The germline gives CDR1 SGHRS, CDR2 YFSETQ. CDR3 residues: CASSTRQGATEAFF. The CDR3 DNA sequence: TGCGCCAGCAGCACCCGACAGGGGGCGACTGAAGCTTTCTTT.

The V gene is TRBV6-4, the J gene TRBJ2-3; D is possibly TRBD2 (6 bases). From germline, CDR1 is MRHNA and CDR2 SNTAGT. The V end lost 3 bases, the J end lost 4 bases, and 14 bases lay between the germline ends. The CDR3 sequence is 15 residues long. The DNA for the CDR3 is TGTGCCAGCAGTGAAGCGGGTGGAGGCGCAGATACGCAGTATTTT. Translated, it gives CASSEAGGGADTQYF.

This rearrangement joins TRBV13 to TRBJ1-1; TRBD1 matches 9 bases. The J segment lost 11 bases and the V segment lost 2 bases, leaving 9 bases of the junction unmatched. The CDR3 runs to 14 residues. Germline V gives CDR1 PRHDT, CDR2 FYEKMQ (reference sequence). CDR3 in amino acids: CASSLPTGGIEAFF. In DNA, the CDR3 is TGTGCCAGCAGCTTACCTACAGGGGGCATTGAGGCTTTCTTT.

V is TRBV5-6 and J is TRBJ1-1; D is possibly TRBD1 (6 bases). V was trimmed by 4 bases and J by 5 bases, leaving 12 bases between them. CDR1 SGHDT and CDR2 YYEEEE come from the germline V gene. The CDR3 spans 13 residues. In DNA form, the CDR3 reads TGTGCCAGCAGCGTGACAGGAGGAACTGAAGCTTTCTTT. It codes for CASSVTGGTEAFF.

V gene TRBV4-2 combines with J gene TRBJ2-5, with 9 positions matching TRBD2. With V trimmed by 4 bases and J by 2 bases, 5 bases remained unmatched. Germline V gene lookup returns CDR1 LGHNA and CDR2 YNFKEQ. The CDR3 is 15 residues long. Written as DNA, the CDR3 is TGTGCCAGCAGCCTGCGACTAGCGGATCAAGAGACCCAGTACTTC. Translated: CASSLRLADQETQYF.

CDR3 DNA sequence: TGTGCCAGCGGACAGGGTACCTACGAGCAGTACTTC. Translated, it gives CASGQGTYEQYF. The V gene is TRBV6-6, the J gene TRBJ2-7; 8 positions agree with TRBD1. Germline V lookup: CDR1 MNHNY, CDR2 SVGAGI (reference sequence). J lost 2 bases, V lost 8 bases, and 2 bases had no gene match. This CDR3 is 12 amino acids long.

This clone was seen just once. The genes are TRBV7-9 and TRBJ2-7, with 11 bases identical to TRBD1. The germline V gene encodes CDR1 SEHNR and CDR2 FQNEAQ (reference sequence). This CDR3 has 16 residues. The V and J ends lost 6 bases and 1 base, in that order; junction bases with no gene match: 8. CDR3 bases: TGTGCCAGCAGTATCGGACAGGGGGCGGTATCCTACGAGCAGTACTTC. This codes for CASSIGQGAVSYEQYF.

This chain connects TRBV9 to TRBJ1-2; the match to TRBD1 covers 7 bases. The germline V gene has CDR1 SGDLS and CDR2 YYNGEE. V lost 3 bases to trimming and J lost 4 bases; unmatched junction nucleotides: 6. CDR3 length equals 14 residues. The CDR3 sequence is CASSDRGDGYGYTF. The DNA of the CDR3 is TGTGCCAGCAGCGACAGGGGTGATGGCTATGGCTACACCTTC.

This chain links TRBV7-9 with TRBJ1-5; D unresolved. CDR1 is SEHNR, CDR2 FQNEAQ, per germline (reference sequence). V shed 5 bases and J shed 0 bases, with 11 bases lying between them. This CDR3 contains 15 residues. The CDR3 is CASSPSGDSNQPQHF. In nucleotides, the CDR3 is TGTGCCAGCAGCCCAAGCGGAGATAGCAATCAGCCCCAGCATTTT.

Written as DNA, the CDR3 is TGTGCCAGCAGTCCCTCAGGGGGCTTCCACGAGCAGTACTTC. Its protein is CASSPSGGFHEQYF. The chain employs TRBV6-1 and TRBJ2-7, with 8 bases lining up with TRBD1. This CDR3 is 14 amino acids long. Germline CDR1 and CDR2: MNHNS and SASEGT. V lost 5 bases and J lost 5; bases outside the gene matches: 8.

A few counts support this clone. The genes are TRBV5-4 and TRBJ1-1; a weak D match, TRBD1 (5 bases). CDR3 length: 12 residues. Germline V gene sequence: CDR1 SGHNT, CDR2 YYREEE (reference sequence). With 7 bases removed from V and 5 bases from J, the gap between germline ends came to 12 bases. In DNA form, the CDR3 reads TGTGCCAGCCTGGGGGAGGGTACTGAAGCTTTCTTT. This sequence encodes CASLGEGTEAFF. Using reference TRBV5-4 and TRBJ1-1 for the parts outside the CDR3, the full variable domain is ETGVTQSPTHLIKTRGQQVTLRCSSQSGHNTVSWYQQALGQGPQFIFQYYREEENGRGNFPPRFSGLQFPNYSSELNVNALELDDSALYLCASLGEGTEAFFGQGTRLTVV.

V gene TRBV6-5 combines with J gene TRBJ2-3; tentatively, D is TRBD1 (6 bases). The CDR3 totals 14 residues. Per the germline V gene, CDR1 is MNHEY and CDR2 is SVGAGI. Between the trimmed V and J ends, which lost 0 bases and 6 bases, there was a span of 10 bases. The CDR3 loop is CASSYSQGWDTQYF. The CDR3 region has the DNA TGTGCCAGCAGTTACTCGCAGGGGTGGGATACGCAGTATTTT.

This clone was recorded once. V gene TRBV10-1 combines with J gene TRBJ2-2, with 13 nucleotides matching TRBD2. The germline CDR1 and CDR2 sequences are WNHNN and SYGVQD (reference sequence). Trimming at V came to 2 bases and at J to 3 bases, leaving 9 bases not matched to a gene. This CDR3 region has 19 residues. The chain's CDR3 is CASSEGLAGVVIDTGELFF. DNA of the CDR3: TGCGCCAGCAGTGAGGGACTAGCGGGAGTGGTTATAGACACCGGGGAGCTGTTTTTT.